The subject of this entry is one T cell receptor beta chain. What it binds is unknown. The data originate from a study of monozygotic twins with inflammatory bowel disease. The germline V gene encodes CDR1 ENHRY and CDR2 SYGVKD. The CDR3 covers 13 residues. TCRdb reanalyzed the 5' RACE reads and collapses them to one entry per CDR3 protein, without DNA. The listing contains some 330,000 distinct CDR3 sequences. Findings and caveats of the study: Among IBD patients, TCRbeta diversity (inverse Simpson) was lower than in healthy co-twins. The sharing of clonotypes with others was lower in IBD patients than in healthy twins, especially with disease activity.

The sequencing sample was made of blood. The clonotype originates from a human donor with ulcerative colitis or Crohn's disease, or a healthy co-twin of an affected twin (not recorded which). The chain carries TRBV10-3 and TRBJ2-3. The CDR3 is CAISESRTDTQYF.